This TCR beta chain came from a study of CD8+CD57+ T cells in acquired aplastic anemia. About the research overall: Roughly 3 ug was the average amount of DNA from sorted CD4+ and CD8+ cells.

Only patients with CD8+CD57+ cell expansion on flow cytometry were chosen for sequencing. Diagnosis of severe acquired aplastic anemia applied to all patients. None of the patients had been given any therapy when their blood was sampled. The V end was cut by 1 base, the J end by 6 bases, with 13 bases between. The CDR3 covers 14 residues. CDR1 is DFQATT, CDR2 SNEGSKA, per germline (reference sequence). Remarks on this clonotype: Its target is not known.

Study observations and caveats: Patients versus controls showed no significant CD8+ Simpson's diversity difference.

Genomic DNA served as template for TCR beta VDJ and CDR3 profiling. MiXCR, run by TCRdb on the reads, gives a single entry per CDR3 protein. The table records about 260,000 distinct CDR3 sequences, around 82% of them present only once. Sample: sorted CD4+, CD8+, or CD8+CD57+ T cells (not recorded which) from PBMCs. The TCR was taken from a human donor with aplastic anemia. This chain connects TRBV20-1 to TRBJ1-5; unclear D gene. CDR3 loop: CSARAPLAGQPQHF. In nucleotides, the CDR3 is TGCAGTGCTAGAGCGCCCTTAGCGGGTCAGCCCCAGCATTTT.